The 15 T cell receptor beta chains in this list originate from one sample, sequenced in a study of cytomegalovirus exposure and HLA in healthy donors. PCR was performed using 60 Vbeta and 13 Jbeta primers. Some clones are missing from TCRdb's copy, which holds only in-frame ones; the method was immunoSEQ multiplex PCR. The top ten clones hold 3% to 4% of a sample with around 100,000 clones, around 76% of them seen once. Sequences were obtained from PBMCs. The receptors here all came from a woman aged 50 to 60 in good health and CMV-seropositive.

The J gene is TRBJ1-2, the V gene TRBV9, with a possible D match to TRBD1 (6 bases). The CDR3 loop spans 16 amino acids. The V end lost 0 bases, the J end lost 1 base, and 13 bases lay between the germline ends. Germline V CDR1 and CDR2: SGDLS, YYNGEE. The CDR3 region has the DNA TGTGCCAGCAGCGTAGATCGGGGGGGCGGTAACTATGGCTACACCTTC. Protein sequence: CASSVDRGGGNYGYTF.

The rearrangement joins TRBV6-5 to TRBJ2-1, with TRBD2 identical over 8 bases. CDR3 length equals 15 residues. Germline CDR1 MNHEY, CDR2 SVGAGI. The trim removed 2 bases at V and 8 bases at J, leaving 8 bases unmatched. The CDR3 DNA reads TGTGCCAGCAGTTACAGGCCGGGAGGGCCGTATGAGCAGTTCTTC. Translation: CASSYRPGGPYEQFF.

Points on this clone: The junction and the germline gene differ at one end; a read error may be behind it. The chain is built from TRBV7-7 and TRBJ2-1; 10 positions match TRBD2. Germline CDR1 is SSHAT and CDR2 is FNYEAQ (reference sequence). This CDR3 spans 15 amino acids. CDR3 in DNA: TGTGCTAGCAGCTTAGGACTAGCGGAGTACAATGAGCAGTTCTTC. Residues: CASSLGLAEYNEQFF.

The chain employs TRBV4-1 and TRBJ2-7; 13 bases match TRBD2. Germline V gene lookup returns CDR1 MGHRA and CDR2 YSYEKL. V was pared by 4 bases and J by 5 bases, with 8 bases of the junction left unmatched. The CDR3 sequence is 16 residues long. CDR3 region: CASSRLLAGGNHEQYF. The DNA for the CDR3 is TGCGCCAGCAGCCGGCTACTAGCGGGAGGGAACCACGAGCAGTACTTC.

The chain carries TRBV19 and TRBJ2-7, with a weak D call TRBD1 (6 bases). The CDR3 length is 14 residues. Germline loops: CDR1 LNHDA, CDR2 SQIVND (reference sequence). Trimming took off 4 bases at V and 2 bases at J, with 12 bases between the two ends. Here the CDR3 reads CASSSSGVAYEQYF. The CDR3 coding sequence is TGTGCCAGTAGTAGTTCAGGGGTTGCCTACGAGCAGTACTTC.

CDR3 protein: CASGGQGNEVAFF. The CDR3 region has the DNA TGTGCCAGCGGGGGACAGGGTAATGAAGTCGCTTTCTTT. The chain links TRBV6-1 to TRBJ1-1, with 9 bases aligning to TRBD1. The ends lost 8 bases at V and 11 bases at J; junction bases unmatched: 12. The CDR3 runs to 13 residues. The V gene's germline CDR1 is MNHNS and CDR2 SASEGT.

In this sample, this clone turned up once. This chain links TRBV7-2 with TRBJ2-7; TRBD2 matches at 7 bases. CDR3 length equals 13 residues. In germline, CDR1 is SGHTA, CDR2 FQGNSA. Trimming took 3 bases from V and 4 from J; bases not matched to a gene: 3. The CDR3 DNA reads TGTGCCAGCAGCTTGGGGGGGAGGTACGAGCAGTACTTC. Protein product: CASSLGGRYEQYF.

The chain recombines TRBV7-9 with TRBJ2-7; 8 positions agree with TRBD1. The CDR3 consists of 12 residues. Germline CDR1 SEHNR, CDR2 FQNEAQ (reference sequence). Germline trimming cut 3 bases from V and 6 bases from J; bases unmatched to any gene: 1. The CDR3 loop reads CASSLDRAEQYF. The CDR3 DNA reads TGTGCCAGCAGCTTGGACAGGGCCGAGCAGTACTTC.

This clone has more than one count but fewer than ten. The chain couples TRBV11-2 to TRBJ1-1, with 9 bases lining up with TRBD1. The CDR3 loop spans 17 amino acids. Germline V gene sequence: CDR1 SGHAT, CDR2 FQNNGV. The V and J ends lost 3 bases and 6 bases, in that order; junction bases with no gene match: 14. Here the CDR3 reads CASSLGPGQGRGSEAFF. The CDR3 DNA follows: TGTGCCAGCAGCTTGGGTCCGGGACAGGGAAGGGGTTCTGAAGCTTTCTTT. Variable domain in full (rest from reference TRBV11-2 and TRBJ1-1): EAGVAQSPRYKIIEKRQSVAFWCNPISGHATLYWYQQILGQGPKLLIQFQNNGVVDDSQLPKDRFSAERLKGVDSTLKIQPAKLEDSAVYLCASSLGPGQGRGSEAFFGQGTRLTVV.

The rearrangement joins TRBV29-1 to TRBJ2-7; 8 nucleotides agree with TRBD2. V lost 4 bases, J lost 7 bases, and 12 bases stayed unmatched. The CDR3 spans 14 residues. Germline V gene data show CDR1 as SQVTM and CDR2 as ANQGSEA. CDR3 region: CSVVETSAPGEQYF. The CDR3 DNA reads as TGCAGCGTTGTTGAGACTAGCGCTCCTGGGGAGCAGTACTTC.

The chain couples TRBV19 to TRBJ1-2, with 11 positions matching TRBD1. V dropped 2 bases and J dropped 4; count of bases not matched to a gene: 9. Germline CDR1 LNHDA, CDR2 SQIVND (reference sequence). CDR3 size: 17 residues. Here the CDR3 DNA reads TGTGCCAGTAGTATAAATTGGGGACAGGGGGTTCGCTATGGCTACACCTTC. Amino acid sequence: CASSINWGQGVRYGYTF.

The V gene is TRBV7-2, the J gene TRBJ2-7; TRBD2 aligns across 10 bases. CDR3 size: 16 residues. Per germline, CDR1 SGHTA and CDR2 FQGNSA. With V trimmed by 3 bases and J by 2 bases, 7 bases remained unmatched. The CDR3, as DNA: TGTGCCAGCAGCTTTAGTAGCGGGGGGCCTACCTACGAGCAGTACTTC. Amino acid sequence: CASSFSSGGPTYEQYF.

V is TRBV27 and J is TRBJ1-2; weak D call: TRBD1 (5 bases). There are 16 residues in the CDR3. The ends were cut back, 4 bases at V and 5 bases at J, with 20 bases in the middle. Looked up from germline, CDR1 is MNHEY and CDR2 is SMNVEV (reference sequence). The chain's CDR3 is CASSSRAGVPYYGYTF. CDR3 bases: TGTGCCAGCAGTTCCCGGGCGGGGGTCCCGTATTATGGCTACACCTTC.

The CDR3 is CASSVSSGVPLGEQYF. CDR3 DNA sequence: TGCGCCAGCAGCGTATCTAGCGGAGTCCCTTTGGGGGAGCAGTACTTC. The V and J genes are TRBV5-1 and TRBJ2-7; the match to TRBD2 covers 7 bases. Germline V gives CDR1 SGHRS, CDR2 YFSETQ. The CDR3 consists of 16 residues. The trim removed 4 bases at V and 7 bases at J, leaving 17 bases unmatched.

This clone occurred once. The rearrangement joins TRBV30 to TRBJ2-1; D may be TRBD2 (6 bases). This CDR3 region has 11 residues. Germline assignment: CDR1 GTSNPN and CDR2 SVGIG (reference sequence). Trimming left V 5 bases short and J 8 bases short, with 10 bases between. This CDR3 reads CAWGGYDEQFF. The CDR3 nucleotides read TGTGCCTGGGGGGGGTACGATGAGCAGTTCTTC. Complete variable domain (other parts from reference TRBV30 and TRBJ2-1): SQTIHQWPATLVQPVGSPLSLECTVEGTSNPNLYWYRQAAGRGLQLLFYSVGIGQISSEVPQNLSASRPQDRQFILSSKKLLLSDSGFYLCAWGGYDEQFFGPGTRLTVL.